The rows below give T cell receptor beta chains drawn from one sample of a study of T cell responses to AZD1222 COVID-19 vaccine. TCRdb's copy holds only in-frame clones and misses some; the assay was immunoSEQ multiplex PCR. The sample holds about 140,000 clones, 91% seen once. The sequenced sample was peripheral blood, obtained 28 days after the second dose of the MenACWY control vaccine. These receptors all stem from an adult who received the MenACWY meningococcal vaccine as a control. Each CDR3 is given with its conserved first and last residue. A D gene is named only where the DNA matches it firmly. Clone size is shown for a subset of rows, as once, few, many or a class of expanded clone.

v_gene: TRBV2
abundance: NA
d_gene: NA
j_gene: TRBJ2-7
CDR3aa: CASSVKGRNVEQYF
CDR3nt: TGTGCCAGCAGTGTTAAGGGAAGAAATGTCGAGCAGTACTTC

v_gene: TRBV6-2/TRBV6-3
abundance: NA
d_gene: NA
j_gene: TRBJ2-3
CDR3aa: CASSYPGPDTQYF
CDR3nt: TGTGCCAGCAGTTACCCGGGGCCAGATACGCAGTATTTT

v_gene: TRBV5-1
abundance: NA
d_gene: TRBD2
j_gene: TRBJ2-2
CDR3aa: CASSSGLAASGELFF
CDR3nt: TGCGCCAGCAGCTCAGGACTAGCGGCTTCCGGGGAGCTGTTTTTT

v_gene: TRBV6-2/TRBV6-3
abundance: NA
d_gene: TRBD2
j_gene: TRBJ2-7
CDR3aa: CASSYSSGDPYEQYF
CDR3nt: TGTGCCAGCAGTTACTCTAGCGGGGACCCCTACGAGCAGTACTTC

v_gene: TRBV3-1/TRBV3-2
abundance: NA
d_gene: TRBD2
j_gene: TRBJ2-3
CDR3aa: CASRAGADTQYF
CDR3nt: TGTGCCAGCCGAGCGGGGGCAGATACGCAGTATTTT

v_gene: TRBV4-3
abundance: NA
d_gene: NA
j_gene: TRBJ2-3
CDR3aa: CASSQEGLSTDTQYF
CDR3nt: TGCGCCAGCAGCCAAGAGGGACTTAGCACAGATACGCAGTATTTT

v_gene: TRBV9
abundance: NA
d_gene: TRBD1
j_gene: TRBJ1-4
CDR3aa: CASSVGQGSEKLFF
CDR3nt: TGTGCCAGCAGCGTCGGACAGGGAAGTGAAAAACTGTTTTTT

v_gene: TRBV28
abundance: NA
d_gene: NA
j_gene: TRBJ2-1
CDR3aa: CASSLFLATYNEQFF
CDR3nt: TGTGCCAGCAGTTTATTTCTAGCTACTTACAATGAGCAGTTCTTC

v_gene: TRBV20-1
abundance: NA
d_gene: TRBD1
j_gene: TRBJ2-7
CDR3aa: CSASPSGGTYYEQYF
CDR3nt: TGCAGTGCTAGTCCTTCAGGGGGAACTTACTACGAGCAGTACTTC

v_gene: TRBV2
abundance: NA
d_gene: NA
j_gene: TRBJ1-5
CDR3aa: CASSEGPPQHF
CDR3nt: TGTGCCAGCAGTGAAGGTCCGCCCCAGCATTTT

v_gene: TRBV27
abundance: few
d_gene: TRBD1
j_gene: TRBJ2-6
CDR3aa: CASSRGTGSRGANVLTF
CDR3nt: TGTGCCAGCAGTCGAGGGACAGGTTCGCGAGGGGCCAACGTCCTGACTTTC

v_gene: TRBV11-2
abundance: NA
d_gene: TRBD2
j_gene: TRBJ2-1
CDR3aa: CASSPFGASGSLNEQFF
CDR3nt: TGTGCCAGCAGCCCCTTTGGGGCTAGCGGGAGCCTTAATGAGCAGTTCTTC

v_gene: TRBV19
abundance: NA
d_gene: NA
j_gene: TRBJ1-3
CDR3aa: CASKTGQTGNTIYF
CDR3nt: TGTGCCAGTAAAACGGGACAAACTGGAAACACCATATATTTT

v_gene: TRBV4-3
abundance: NA
d_gene: NA
j_gene: TRBJ1-4
CDR3aa: CASSQDHGRGNEKLFF
CDR3nt: TGCGCCAGCAGCCAAGATCACGGGCGAGGGAATGAAAAACTGTTTTTT

v_gene: TRBV7-3
abundance: NA
d_gene: TRBD2
j_gene: TRBJ2-7
CDR3aa: CASSQGPTSGRSYEQYF
CDR3nt: TGTGCCAGCAGCCAAGGCCCGACTAGCGGGAGGTCCTACGAGCAGTACTTC

v_gene: TRBV5-1
abundance: NA
d_gene: NA
j_gene: TRBJ1-1
CDR3aa: CASSPFDSGTEAFF
CDR3nt: TGCGCCAGCAGCCCCTTCGACAGTGGGACTGAAGCTTTCTTT

v_gene: TRBV12-3/TRBV12-4
abundance: NA
d_gene: NA
j_gene: TRBJ1-2
CDR3aa: CASSFSYGYTF
CDR3nt: TGTGCCAGCAGTTTCAGCTATGGCTACACCTTC

v_gene: TRBV19
abundance: NA
d_gene: NA
j_gene: TRBJ1-1
CDR3aa: CASSRTVVNTEAFF
CDR3nt: TGTGCCAGTAGTAGGACAGTGGTGAACACTGAAGCTTTCTTT

v_gene: TRBV14
abundance: once
d_gene: TRBD1
j_gene: TRBJ1-1
CDR3aa: CASSLRTGRNTEAFF
CDR3nt: TGTGCCAGCAGCCTACGGACAGGGAGGAACACTGAAGCTTTCTTT

v_gene: TRBV28
abundance: NA
d_gene: TRBD1
j_gene: TRBJ1-5
CDR3aa: CASSPRTGTGEPQHF
CDR3nt: TGTGCCAGCAGTCCGCGGACAGGAACGGGGGAGCCCCAGCATTTT

v_gene: TRBV18
abundance: NA
d_gene: TRBD2
j_gene: TRBJ2-7
CDR3aa: CASSPQGLAGVGGYEQYF
CDR3nt: TGTGCCAGCTCACCTCAAGGACTAGCGGGAGTCGGGGGGTACGAGCAGTACTTC

v_gene: TRBV5-1
abundance: NA
d_gene: NA
j_gene: TRBJ1-2
CDR3aa: CASSFEGIDGYTF
CDR3nt: TGCGCCAGCAGCTTTGAGGGGATAGATGGCTACACCTTC

v_gene: TRBV28
abundance: NA
d_gene: TRBD2
j_gene: TRBJ2-5
CDR3aa: CASSFVGLARETQYF
CDR3nt: TGTGCCAGCAGTTTCGTCGGACTAGCCCGGGAGACCCAGTACTTC

v_gene: TRBV7-2
abundance: NA
d_gene: NA
j_gene: TRBJ2-3
CDR3aa: CASSPGQPDTQYF
CDR3nt: TGTGCCAGCAGCCCCGGACAGCCAGATACGCAGTATTTT

v_gene: TRBV2
abundance: NA
d_gene: NA
j_gene: TRBJ2-1
CDR3aa: CASSAYNEQFF
CDR3nt: TGTGCCAGCAGTGCGTACAATGAGCAGTTCTTC

v_gene: TRBV20-1
abundance: NA
d_gene: NA
j_gene: TRBJ2-5
CDR3aa: CSARGEETQYF
CDR3nt: TGCAGTGCTAGAGGGGAAGAGACCCAGTACTTC

v_gene: TRBV29-1
abundance: NA
d_gene: TRBD1
j_gene: TRBJ2-1
CDR3aa: CSVNTDRDYNEQFF
CDR3nt: TGCAGCGTCAATACGGACAGGGATTACAATGAGCAGTTCTTC

v_gene: TRBV7-2
abundance: NA
d_gene: TRBD2
j_gene: TRBJ2-1
CDR3aa: CASSSRGGAYNEQFF
CDR3nt: TGTGCCAGCAGCTCGCGCGGGGGGGCCTACAATGAGCAGTTCTTC

v_gene: TRBV12-3/TRBV12-4
abundance: NA
d_gene: TRBD1
j_gene: TRBJ1-5
CDR3aa: CASSLDRWQPQHF
CDR3nt: TGTGCCAGCAGTTTGGACAGGTGGCAGCCCCAGCATTTT

v_gene: TRBV15
abundance: NA
d_gene: NA
j_gene: TRBJ1-1
CDR3aa: CATSREPRVNTEAFF
CDR3nt: TGTGCCACCAGCAGAGAACCCAGGGTGAACACTGAAGCTTTCTTT

v_gene: TRBV5-1
abundance: NA
d_gene: NA
j_gene: TRBJ2-7
CDR3aa: CASSLRPYEQYF
CDR3nt: TGCGCCAGCAGCTTGCGCCCCTACGAGCAGTACTTC

v_gene: TRBV4-3
abundance: NA
d_gene: TRBD1
j_gene: TRBJ2-1
CDR3aa: CASSQDMRDRLYNEQFF
CDR3nt: TGCGCCAGCAGCCAAGATATGAGGGACAGGTTATACAATGAGCAGTTCTTC

v_gene: TRBV9
abundance: once
d_gene: NA
j_gene: TRBJ2-2
CDR3aa: CASSDRAANTGELFF
CDR3nt: TGTGCCAGCAGCGACAGGGCCGCGAACACCGGGGAGCTGTTTTTT

v_gene: TRBV15
abundance: NA
d_gene: NA
j_gene: TRBJ1-4
CDR3aa: CATSRDHGPNEKLFF
CDR3nt: TGTGCCACCAGCAGAGATCATGGTCCTAATGAAAAACTGTTTTTT

v_gene: TRBV19
abundance: few
d_gene: TRBD1
j_gene: TRBJ1-2
CDR3aa: CASSVQGGSRGYTF
CDR3nt: TGTGCCAGTAGTGTACAGGGGGGTTCTCGGGGCTACACCTTC

v_gene: TRBV19
abundance: few
d_gene: NA
j_gene: TRBJ1-1
CDR3aa: CASSIGVQAGATNTEAFF
CDR3nt: TGTGCCAGTAGTATCGGGGTACAGGCGGGGGCTACGAACACTGAAGCTTTCTTT

v_gene: TRBV4-3
abundance: NA
d_gene: NA
j_gene: TRBJ1-5
CDR3aa: CASSQDLQSNQPQHF
CDR3nt: TGCGCCAGCAGCCAAGATTTACAGTCCAATCAGCCCCAGCATTTT

v_gene: TRBV7-9
abundance: once
d_gene: TRBD1
j_gene: TRBJ1-6
CDR3aa: CASSLRGDRGSPLHF
CDR3nt: TGTGCCAGCAGCTTAAGAGGAGACAGGGGTTCACCCCTCCACTTT

v_gene: TRBV28
abundance: NA
d_gene: NA
j_gene: TRBJ2-1
CDR3aa: CASSVSYNEQFF
CDR3nt: TGTGCCAGCAGTGTTTCCTACAATGAGCAGTTCTTC

v_gene: TRBV5-1
abundance: NA
d_gene: NA
j_gene: TRBJ1-1
CDR3aa: CASSATGNTEAFF
CDR3nt: TGCGCCAGCAGCGCGACAGGGAACACTGAAGCTTTCTTT

v_gene: TRBV6-5
abundance: NA
d_gene: NA
j_gene: TRBJ1-2
CDR3aa: CASSNPGGNYGYTF
CDR3nt: TGTGCCAGCAGTAATCCTGGGGGTAACTATGGCTACACCTTC